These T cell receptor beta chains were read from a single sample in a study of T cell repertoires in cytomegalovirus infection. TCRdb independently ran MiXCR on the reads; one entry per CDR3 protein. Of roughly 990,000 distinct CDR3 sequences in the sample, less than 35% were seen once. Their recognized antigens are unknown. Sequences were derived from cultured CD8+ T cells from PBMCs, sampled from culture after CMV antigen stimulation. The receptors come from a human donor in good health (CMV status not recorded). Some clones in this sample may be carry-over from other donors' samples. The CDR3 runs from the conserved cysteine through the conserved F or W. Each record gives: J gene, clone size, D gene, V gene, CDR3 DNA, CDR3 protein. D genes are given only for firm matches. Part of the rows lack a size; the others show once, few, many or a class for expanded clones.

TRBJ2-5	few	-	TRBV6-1	TGTGCCAGCAGTCGCCTGGGACTGCGAGAGACCCAGTACTTC	CASSRLGLRETQYF
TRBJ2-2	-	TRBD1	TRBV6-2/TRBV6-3	TGTGCCAGCAGTCCCCGATATACGAAACGTGGGACAGGTCAAGACACCGGGGAGCTGTTTTTT	CASSPRYTKRGTGQDTGELFF
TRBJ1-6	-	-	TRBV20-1	TGCAGTGCTAGAGATCAGGCGGGGCGTAATTCACCCCTCCACTTT	CSARDQAGRNSPLHF
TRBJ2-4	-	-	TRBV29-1	TGCAGCGGGGAGTTGAGGGGGACCAAAAACATTCAGTACTTC	CSGELRGTKNIQYF
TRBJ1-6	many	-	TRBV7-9	TGTGCCAGCAGCCACACTCCGGGAGTTCATAATTCACCCCTCCACTTT	CASSHTPGVHNSPLHF
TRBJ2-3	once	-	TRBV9	TGTGCCAGCAGCGTAGGGGACTGGCGGACTAGCACAGATACGCAGTATTTT	CASSVGDWRTSTDTQYF
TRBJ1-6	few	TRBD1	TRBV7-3	TGTGCCAGCAGCCTAGGACAGGGTCTCAATTCACCCCTCCACTTT	CASSLGQGLNSPLHF
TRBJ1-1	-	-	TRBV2	TGTGCCAGCAGTCAACGGCCCACTGAAGCTTTCTTT	CASSQRPTEAFF
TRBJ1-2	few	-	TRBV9	TGTGCCAGCAGCGTAGGGTTCAGGGAGAACTATGGCTACACCTTC	CASSVGFRENYGYTF
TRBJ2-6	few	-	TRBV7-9	TGTGCCAGCAGGCCAGGGTCCGGGGCCAACGTCCTGACTTTC	CASRPGSGANVLTF
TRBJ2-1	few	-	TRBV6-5	TGTGCCAGCAGTTACGTTGACATGTCCTACAATGAGCAGTTCTTC	CASSYVDMSYNEQFF
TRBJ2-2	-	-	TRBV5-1	TGCGCCAGCAGCCTTACCTTGGACGACCTGCACACCGGGGAGCAGTTTTTT	CASSLTLDDLHTGEQFF
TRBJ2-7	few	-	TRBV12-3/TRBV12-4	TGTGCCAGCAGTTTAGGGGTCGTCTCCTACGAGCAGTACTTC	CASSLGVVSYEQYF
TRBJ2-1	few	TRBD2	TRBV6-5	TGTGCCAGCAGTCTGGGACTAGCATCTCTTGAGCAGTTCTTC	CASSLGLASLEQFF
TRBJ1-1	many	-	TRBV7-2	TGTGCCAGCAGCTTAGGAGAGGGGATACCTTTCTTT	CASSLGEGIPFF
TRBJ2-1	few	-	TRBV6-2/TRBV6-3	TGTGCCAGCTGGGGATTATCCTACAATGAGCAGTTCTTC	CASWGLSYNEQFF
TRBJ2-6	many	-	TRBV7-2	TGTGCCAGCAGCTACAGGGCTGCTGGGGCCAACGTCCTGACTTTC	CASSYRAAGANVLTF
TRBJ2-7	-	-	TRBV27	TGTGCCAGCAGTTTCGACAGCCACGAGCAGTACTTC	CASSFDSHEQYF
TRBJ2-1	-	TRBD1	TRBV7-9	TGTGCCAGCAGCTTAGGGGGGACAGGTGGCAATGAGCAGTTCTTC	CASSLGGTGGNEQFF
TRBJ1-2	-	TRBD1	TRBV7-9	TGTGCCAGCAGCTTACCGGGACCGACAGGGGGCCATGGCTACACCTTC	CASSLPGPTGGHGYTF
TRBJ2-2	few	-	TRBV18	TGTGCCAGCTCACCACCGTCGAGAGACCCGGGGTTTGGCGGGGAGCTGTTTTTT	CASSPPSRDPGFGGELFF
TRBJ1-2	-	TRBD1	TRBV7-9	TGTGCCAGCAGCCCCCGCGGGACAGGCACCTCGGATGGCTACACCTTC	CASSPRGTGTSDGYTF
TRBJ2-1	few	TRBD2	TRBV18	TGTGCCAGCTCACCAGCAACTAGCGGGGTCTACAATGAGCAGTTCTTC	CASSPATSGVYNEQFF
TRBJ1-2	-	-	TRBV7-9	TGTGCCAGCAGCTCCGGGGACCTCCGAAGAGGAAACTATGGCTACACCTTC	CASSSGDLRRGNYGYTF